What follows describes a single T cell receptor (beta chain). CDR3 length: 16 amino acids. V dropped 0 bases and J dropped 2; count of bases not matched to a gene: 6. CDR1 is SGDLS and CDR2 is YYNGEE in the germline V gene. The assay was immunoSEQ multiplex PCR, and TCRdb's table has in-frame clones only and misses some. The repertoire holds around 430,000 clones, with 80% to 90% as singletons. The data were obtained in a study of blood T cell repertoires in COVID-19. Background on the study: T cells, B-cell-depleted T cells, or PBMCs provided the cDNA or gDNA that served as material.

Cohort assignment relied on participant-reported clinical history. Cohort 3 donors were reported recovered after two negative PCRs, clearance, or symptom resolution. The rearrangement uses TRBV9 and TRBJ1-1, with TRBD1 identical over 8 bases. The source is a woman between 45 and 65 years old who had recovered from COVID-19. Sequences were obtained from PBMCs or T cells enriched from blood (not recorded which). The CDR3: CASSVGPGTGNTEAFF. The CDR3 region has the DNA TGTGCCAGCAGCGTAGGCCCCGGGACAGGAAACACTGAAGCTTTCTTT. The whole variable domain, remainder taken from reference TRBV9 and TRBJ1-1, is DSGVTQTPKHLITATGQRVTLRCSPRSGDLSVYWYQQSLDQGLQFLIQYYNGEERAKGNILERFSAQQFPDLHSELNLSSLELGDSALYFCASSVGPGTGNTEAFFGQGTRLTVV.